Below, 24 T cell receptor beta chains from the same sample are listed, as sequenced in a study of cytomegalovirus exposure and HLA in healthy donors (dated by TCRdb to between 2016 and 2019). The library relied on the immunoSEQ multiplex PCR assay. For the multiplex PCR, a mixture combining 60 forward primers for TCR Vbeta segments and 13 reverse primers for TCR Jbeta segments was used. Sourced from immuneACCESS, this table was stored by TCRdb with only in-frame sequences that have V and J called. A share of the clones is absent; for the studies checked, an unresolved V gene accounts for under half, and the remainder has no known explanation. In all, the sample holds some 170,000 clones, and approximately 80% of those were seen once. 2.9% of the sample rests with the top ten. The sequenced material came from PBMCs. The receptors shown here come from a female donor in good health and CMV-seronegative.

The rearrangement links TRBV29-1 to TRBJ1-1; TRBD1 might be the D (5 bases). Germline CDR1 reads SQVTM; CDR2 reads ANQGSEA. CDR3 size: 16 residues. V lost 7 bases to trimming and J lost 1 base, with 22 bases between them. This chain's CDR3 is CSALGVRATENTEAFF. CDR3 DNA: TGCAGCGCATTAGGGGTCAGGGCGACAGAGAACACTGAAGCTTTCTTT.

The CDR3 reads CASTRHSGGMDGYTF. The DNA for the CDR3 is TGTGCCAGTACCCGGCATTCAGGGGGGATGGATGGCTACACCTTC. The chain employs TRBV19 and TRBJ1-2, with 7 bases fitting TRBD1. The CDR3 runs to 15 residues. Germline V gives CDR1 LNHDA, CDR2 SQIVND (reference sequence). With V trimmed by 7 bases and J by 6 bases, 14 bases remained unmatched.

This clone appeared a few times. The CDR3: CASSPGLAGRDEQFF. The CDR3 region has the DNA TGTGCCAGCTCACCGGGACTAGCGGGCCGAGATGAGCAGTTCTTC. The rearrangement links TRBV18 to TRBJ2-1; 12 bases are shared with TRBD2. The CDR3 is 15 residues long. With V trimmed by 3 bases and J by 8 bases, 5 bases remained unmatched. Germline V lookup: CDR1 KGHSH, CDR2 LQKENI.

V usage is TRBV19 and J usage is TRBJ2-7, with D possibly TRBD1 on 6 matching bases. Germline assignment: CDR1 LNHDA and CDR2 SQIVND (reference sequence). V dropped 7 bases and J dropped 3 bases, with 19 bases sitting between them. The CDR3 totals 15 residues. DNA for the CDR3: TGTGCCAGTACAGGCGTAGTGGCAGGGGTCTACGAGCAGTACTTC. Encoded protein: CASTGVVAGVYEQYF.

Regarding this clone: One end of the junction varies from germline; a read error may be responsible. The J gene is TRBJ2-5, the V gene TRBV7-9; perhaps TRBD1 as D (5 bases). CDR3 length equals 11 residues. Germline V lookup: CDR1 SEHNR, CDR2 FQNEAQ (reference sequence). The CDR3 is CSSSDSPVQYF. DNA for the CDR3: TGTTCCAGCAGTGACAGCCCCGTGCAGTACTTC.

The chain has TRBV6-5 and TRBJ2-1; 10 bases agree with TRBD1. J was trimmed by 6 bases and V by 4 bases; bases with no gene match: 3. This CDR3 comprises 14 residues. CDR1 is MNHEY and CDR2 is SVGAGI in the germline V gene. The CDR3 here is CASSLRTGGNEQFF. CDR3 in DNA: TGTGCCAGCAGTTTACGGACAGGGGGCAATGAGCAGTTCTTC.

This chain uses TRBV29-1 with TRBJ1-1; 8 nucleotides agree with TRBD1. Germline lookup yields CDR1 SQVTM and CDR2 ANQGSEA. The CDR3 consists of 13 residues. Losses at the gene ends were 7 bases for V and 4 bases for J; bases not matched to a gene: 8. The CDR3 here is CSASTGDVTEAFF. CDR3 DNA: TGCAGCGCATCGACAGGGGATGTCACTGAAGCTTTCTTT.

This clone was observed a few times. The J gene is TRBJ2-3, the V gene TRBV7-2; 8 bases are a match to TRBD2. The CDR3 runs 14 residues. V lost 6 bases to trimming and J lost 6 bases; unmatched junction nucleotides: 8. Looked up from germline, CDR1 is SGHTA and CDR2 is FQGNSA. CDR3 loop: CASRSTGGGDTQYF. The DNA for the CDR3 is TGTGCCAGCAGATCAACCGGGGGGGGTGATACGCAGTATTTT. The full variable domain, its missing parts supplied by reference TRBV7-2 and TRBJ2-3, is GAGVSQSPSNKVTEKGKDVELRCDPISGHTALYWYRQSLGQGLEFLIYFQGNSAPDKSGLPSDRFSAERTGGSVSTLTIQRTQQEDSAVYLCASRSTGGGDTQYFGPGTRLTVL.

The rearrangement joins TRBV5-1 to TRBJ2-7; TRBD1 matches at 7 bases. The junction had 9 bases not matched to a gene; V was cut back by 4 bases and J by 5 bases. This CDR3 has 14 residues. CDR1 is SGHRS, CDR2 YFSETQ, per germline. The CDR3 DNA follows: TGCGCCAGCAGCAAGAGAGACAGGGTCGACGAGCAGTACTTC. Residues: CASSKRDRVDEQYF. The full variable domain, in which reference TRBV5-1 and TRBJ2-7 provide the parts outside the CDR3, is KAGVTQTPRYLIKTRGQQVTLSCSPISGHRSVSWYQQTPGQGLQFLFEYFSETQRNKGNFPGRFSGRQFSNSRSEMNVSTLELGDSALYLCASSKRDRVDEQYFGPGTRLTVT.

Here the CDR3 reads CASSGGGLGDEQYF. The CDR3 region has the DNA TGTGCCAGCAGCGGAGGGGGACTAGGGGACGAGCAGTACTTC. This chain uses TRBV28 with TRBJ2-7, with TRBD2 identical over 8 bases. Germline loops: CDR1 MDHEN, CDR2 SYDVKM. J lost 5 bases, V lost 6 bases, and 9 bases had no gene match. This CDR3 comprises 14 residues.

The chain is built from TRBV6-1 and TRBJ2-3; 9 positions match TRBD1. CDR1 MNHNS and CDR2 SASEGT come from the germline V gene. V shed 6 bases, J shed 7 bases, and the junction held 8 bases outside the gene matches. The length of the CDR3 is 14 residues. The CDR3 bases are TGTGCCAGCAGGGGGACAGGGAAGGGATATACGCAGTATTTT. It encodes CASRGTGKGYTQYF.

In nucleotides, the CDR3 is TGTGCCAGCAGCCGTCACGAAGCAAGGGGGCTAGGATCTGGGAACACTGAAGCTTTCTTT. It is translated as CASSRHEARGLGSGNTEAFF. The chain joins TRBV4-2 to TRBJ1-1; 7 bases match TRBD1. CDR3 size: 20 residues. CDR1 and CDR2 (germline): LGHNA, YNFKEQ. V was pared by 4 bases and J by 1 base, with 21 bases of the junction left unmatched.

V usage is TRBV6-5 and J usage is TRBJ2-7, with D perhaps matching TRBD2 (6 bases). CDR3 length: 14 amino acids. V lost 7 bases, J lost 2 bases, and 15 bases lay in between. Germline V gene data show CDR1 as MNHEY and CDR2 as SVGAGI. The CDR3 DNA sequence: TGTGCCAGCACCAGTCCGGGACTCCCCTACGAGCAGTACTTC. Translation gives CASTSPGLPYEQYF.

In DNA, the CDR3 is TGTGCCAGCAGTGACAGGGGGTCTTTGTCAAACACCATATATTTT. This gives the protein CASSDRGSLSNTIYF. The V gene is TRBV28, the J gene TRBJ1-3; the match to TRBD1 covers 9 bases. Germline CDR1 is MDHEN and CDR2 is SYDVKM. With 5 bases clipped from V and 6 bases from J, the junction kept 8 bases outside the gene matches. The CDR3 covers 15 residues. The full variable domain, its missing parts supplied by reference TRBV28 and TRBJ1-3, is DVKVTQSSRYLVKRTGEKVFLECVQDMDHENMFWYRQDPGLGLRLIYFSYDVKMKEKGDIPEGYSVSREKKERFSLILESASTNQTSMYLCASSDRGSLSNTIYFGEGSWLTVV.

This chain uses TRBV9 with TRBJ1-1; D gene uncertain. Germline-derived CDR1 and CDR2 are SGDLS and YYNGEE. Trimming removed 0 bases at V and 7 bases at J, with 10 bases between. This CDR3 has 13 amino acids. The CDR3: CASSVAALSEAFF. The CDR3 DNA reads as TGTGCCAGCAGCGTAGCCGCGTTGAGTGAAGCTTTCTTT.

This clone turned up a few times. J is TRBJ2-7 and V is TRBV18; a possible D gene is TRBD2 (5 bases). Trimming shortened V by 3 bases and J by 5 bases, and 11 bases separated the two germline ends. This CDR3 is 13 amino acids long. CDR1 is KGHSH, CDR2 LQKENI, per germline. The CDR3: CASSPPDGNEQYF. CDR3 sequence (DNA): TGTGCCAGCTCACCCCCCGACGGGAACGAGCAGTACTTC.

The chain links TRBV2 to TRBJ2-1, with 7 bases lining up with TRBD1. This CDR3 has 14 amino acids. Germline-derived CDR1 and CDR2 are SNHLY and FYNNEI. The V gene end was trimmed by 4 bases and the J gene end by 7 bases; junction bases not matched to a gene: 7. CDR3 in DNA: TGTGCCAGCAGTGGGGCGACAGGGAAGAATGAGCAGTTCTTC. Its translation: CASSGATGKNEQFF.

The chain couples TRBV6-6 to TRBJ1-1; possible D gene TRBD1, 6 bases. CDR3 size: 14 residues. The germline V gene has CDR1 MNHNY and CDR2 SVGAGI (reference sequence). V shed 2 bases and J shed 2 bases, with 9 bases lying between them. Here the CDR3 DNA reads TGTGCCAGCAGTTACGATGGGACAAACACTGAAGCTTTCTTT. It yields the protein CASSYDGTNTEAFF.

J is TRBJ2-3 and V is TRBV30; D unclear. Trimming shortened V by 2 bases and J by 3 bases, and 12 bases separated the two germline ends. CDR1 is GTSNPN and CDR2 is SVGIG in the germline V gene (reference sequence). This CDR3 is built from 14 residues. The CDR3 reads CAWSSLPLTDTQYF. The CDR3 DNA follows: TGTGCCTGGAGTAGTCTACCTTTGACAGATACGCAGTATTTT.

The sample holds one count of this clone. The chain is built from TRBV6-1 and TRBJ2-1, with D possibly matching TRBD1 (6 bases). V gave up 7 bases and J gave up 5 bases, with 12 bases separating them. Germline values: CDR1 MNHNS, CDR2 SASEGT. The CDR3 consists of 13 residues. CDR3 nucleotide sequence: TGTGCCAGCAATGGACAGTTTAACAATGAGCAGTTCTTC. As protein: CASNGQFNNEQFF.

The genes are TRBV7-2 and TRBJ2-5, with D maybe TRBD2 (6 bases). Germline V lookup: CDR1 SGHTA, CDR2 FQGNSA. This CDR3 has 16 residues. Trimming cost V 5 bases and J 2 bases, with 18 bases left between them. The CDR3 coding sequence is TGTGCCAGCAGCCCCAGTTGGGCTAGCGCTCAAGAGACCCAGTACTTC. Amino acid sequence: CASSPSWASAQETQYF.

This chain uses TRBV27 with TRBJ1-2; D ambiguous. The V end was cut by 5 bases, the J end by 5 bases, with 15 bases between. The germline gives CDR1 MNHEY, CDR2 SMNVEV (reference sequence). This CDR3 has 14 amino acids. The CDR3 DNA reads TGTGCCAGCAGTCCCGCCCAAAATCGGTATGGCTACACCTTC. Encoded protein: CASSPAQNRYGYTF.

This sequence joins TRBV6-5 and TRBJ2-1; no reliable D call. V was trimmed by 3 bases and J by 4 bases, leaving 10 bases between them. The CDR3 extends over 14 amino acids. The germline V gene has CDR1 MNHEY and CDR2 SVGAGI. CDR3 coding DNA: TGTGCCAGCAGTTATCTTGGCAGTTACAATGAGCAGTTCTTC. Translating it yields CASSYLGSYNEQFF.

In its sample, this clone was seen a few times. The chain employs TRBV21-1 and TRBJ1-2; whether TRBD1, the table's D call, matches the DNA was not checked. TRBV21-1 is a listed pseudogene. This CDR3 spans 14 amino acids. The CDR3 nucleotides are TGTGCCAGCACCAGAGGAGGGGGCCGCTATGGCTACACCTTC. This codes for CASTRGGGRYGYTF.